This TCR beta chain was sequenced for a study of tumor-infiltrating lymphocytes in primary liver carcinoma. Turning to the study itself: The study enrolled male and female patients aged 30 to 69 years. In every tissue type, samples returned a similar yield of roughly 3.65 to 7.5 million productive TCRbeta reads.

TCR beta cDNA came from approximately 490 ng total RNA, primed with a constant-region primer. Construction of TCR beta libraries relied on three successive nested multiplex PCR rounds employing slightly modified ARM-PCR. Amplification in the first two PCR rounds was performed using TRBV1-TRBV30 forward primers and a C-beta reverse primer for roughly 10 cycles each. One entry per CDR3 protein results from TCRdb running MiXCR on the multiplex PCR reads. There are some 87,000 distinct CDR3 sequences in the sample; 65% to 70% occur only once, and around 26% lies in the top ten. Germline CDR1 and CDR2: SGHVS and FQNEAQ. Trimming left V 1 base short and J 6 bases short, with 10 bases between. The CDR3 runs 13 residues. Investigators took RNA and DNA out together from 20-30 mg of unsorted bulk tissue. Enrolled patients were chronically infected with HBV and treatment-naive.

The TCR comes from a man aged 35-49 years with primary liver carcinoma and hepatitis B virus infection. The source material was tumor-adjacent normal liver tissue. This rearrangement joins TRBV7-8 to TRBJ2-7, with unresolved D. The CDR3 spells CASSLVTGAEQYF. In nucleotides, the CDR3 is TGTGCCAGCAGCTTAGTGACCGGAGCCGAGCAGTACTTC.